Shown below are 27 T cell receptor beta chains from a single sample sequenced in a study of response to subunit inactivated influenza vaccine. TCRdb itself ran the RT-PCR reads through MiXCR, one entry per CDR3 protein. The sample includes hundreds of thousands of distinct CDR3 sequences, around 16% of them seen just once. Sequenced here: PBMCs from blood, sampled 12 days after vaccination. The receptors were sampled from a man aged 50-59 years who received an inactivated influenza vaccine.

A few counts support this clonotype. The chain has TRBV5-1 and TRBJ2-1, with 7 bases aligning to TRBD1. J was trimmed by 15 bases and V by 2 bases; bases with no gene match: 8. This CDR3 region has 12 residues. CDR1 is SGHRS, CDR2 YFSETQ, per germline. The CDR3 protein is CASSFSRDRLFF. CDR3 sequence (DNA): TGCGCCAGCAGCTTCTCCCGGGACAGACTGTTCTTC. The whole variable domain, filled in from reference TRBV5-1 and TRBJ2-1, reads KAGVTQTPRYLIKTRGQQVTLSCSPISGHRSVSWYQQTPGQGLQFLFEYFSETQRNKGNFPGRFSGRQFSNSRSEMNVSTLELGDSALYLCASSFSRDRLFFGPGTRLTVL.

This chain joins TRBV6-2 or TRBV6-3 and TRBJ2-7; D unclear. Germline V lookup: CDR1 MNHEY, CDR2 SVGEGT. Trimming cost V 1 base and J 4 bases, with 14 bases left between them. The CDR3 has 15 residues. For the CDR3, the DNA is TGTGCCAGCAGTTACTTTTCGGTCCGTAGATACGAGCAGTACTTC. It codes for CASSYFSVRRYEQYF.

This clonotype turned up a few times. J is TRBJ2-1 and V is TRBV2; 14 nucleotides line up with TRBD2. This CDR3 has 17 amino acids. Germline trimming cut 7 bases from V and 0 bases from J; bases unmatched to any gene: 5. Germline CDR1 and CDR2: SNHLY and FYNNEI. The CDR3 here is CASKGLAGEPSYNEQFF. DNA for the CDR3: TGTGCCAGCAAGGGACTAGCGGGAGAACCCTCCTACAATGAGCAGTTCTTC.

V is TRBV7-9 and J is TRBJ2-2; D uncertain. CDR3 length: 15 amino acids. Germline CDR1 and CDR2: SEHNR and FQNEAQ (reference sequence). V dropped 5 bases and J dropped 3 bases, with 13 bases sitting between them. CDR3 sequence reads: CASSTSRRDTGELFF. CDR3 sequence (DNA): TGTGCCAGCAGCACTTCCCGACGGGACACCGGGGAGCTGTTTTTT. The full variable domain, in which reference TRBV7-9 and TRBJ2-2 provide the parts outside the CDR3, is DTGVSQNPRHKITKRGQNVTFRCDPISEHNRLYWYRQTLGQGPEFLTYFQNEAQLEKSRLLSDRFSAERPKGSFSTLEIQRTEQGDSAMYLCASSTSRRDTGELFFGEGSRLTVL.

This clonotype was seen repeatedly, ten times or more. CDR3 amino acids: CASTRRGSADTQYF. CDR3 nucleotide sequence: TGTGCCAGCACCCGGAGGGGGAGCGCAGATACGCAGTATTTT. The chain couples TRBV11-2 to TRBJ2-3, with D possibly being TRBD1 or TRBD2 (6 bases each). Germline V lookup: CDR1 SGHAT, CDR2 FQNNGV. The V and J ends lost 7 bases and 4 bases respectively, with 15 bases between them. The CDR3 sequence is 14 residues long.

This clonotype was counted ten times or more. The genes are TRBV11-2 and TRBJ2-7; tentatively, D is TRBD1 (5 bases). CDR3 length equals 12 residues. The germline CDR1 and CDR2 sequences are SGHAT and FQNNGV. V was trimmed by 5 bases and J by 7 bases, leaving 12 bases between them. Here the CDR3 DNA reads TGTGCCAGCAGCGCCACCAGGGTAGAGCAGTACTTC. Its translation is CASSATRVEQYF.

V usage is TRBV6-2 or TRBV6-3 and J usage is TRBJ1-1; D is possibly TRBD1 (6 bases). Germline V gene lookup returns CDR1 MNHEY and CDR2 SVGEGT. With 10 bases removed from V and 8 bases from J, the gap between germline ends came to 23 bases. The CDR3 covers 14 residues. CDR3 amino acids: CATGLGARPGEAFF. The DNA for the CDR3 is TGTGCCACCGGTCTGGGGGCCCGGCCCGGAGAAGCTTTCTTT.

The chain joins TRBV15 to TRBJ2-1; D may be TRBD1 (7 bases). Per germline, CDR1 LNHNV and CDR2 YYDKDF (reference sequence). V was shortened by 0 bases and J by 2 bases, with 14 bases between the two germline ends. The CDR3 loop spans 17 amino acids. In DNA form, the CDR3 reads TGTGCCACCAGCAGAGATGGGGGGACAGTAACCTACAATGAGCAGTTCTTC. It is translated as CATSRDGGTVTYNEQFF. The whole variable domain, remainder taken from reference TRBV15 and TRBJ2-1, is DAMVIQNPRYQVTQFGKPVTLSCSQTLNHNVMYWYQQKSSQAPKLLFHYYDKDFNNEADTPDNFQSRRPNTSFCFLDIRSPGLGDTAMYLCATSRDGGTVTYNEQFFGPGTRLTVL.

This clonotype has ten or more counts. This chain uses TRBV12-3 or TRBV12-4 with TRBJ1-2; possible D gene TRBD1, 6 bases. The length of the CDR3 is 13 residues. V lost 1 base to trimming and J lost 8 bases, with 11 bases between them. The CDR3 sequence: CASSLVQGSGYTF. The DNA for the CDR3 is TGTGCCAGCAGTTTAGTACAGGGTTCAGGCTACACCTTC.

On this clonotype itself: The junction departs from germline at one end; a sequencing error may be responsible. As DNA, the CDR3 is TGTGCCAGCAGCATAGCGGGAGTAACGTACAATGAGCAGTTCTTC. Its protein is CASSIAGVTYNEQFF. The genes are TRBV7-8 and TRBJ2-1, with 9 bases that match TRBD2. This CDR3 contains 15 residues. The germline V gene has CDR1 SGHVS and CDR2 FQNEAQ.

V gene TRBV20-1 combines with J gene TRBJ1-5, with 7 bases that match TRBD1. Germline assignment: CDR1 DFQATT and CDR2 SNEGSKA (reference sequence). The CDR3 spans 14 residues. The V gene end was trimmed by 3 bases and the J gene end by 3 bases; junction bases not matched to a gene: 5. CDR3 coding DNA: TGCAGTGCTAGGACAGGGTCGGACAATCAGCCCCAGCATTTT. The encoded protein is CSARTGSDNQPQHF.

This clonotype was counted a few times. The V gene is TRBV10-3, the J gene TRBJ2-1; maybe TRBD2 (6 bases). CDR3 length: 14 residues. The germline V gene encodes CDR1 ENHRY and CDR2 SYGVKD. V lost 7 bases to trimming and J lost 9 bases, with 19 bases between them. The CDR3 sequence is CAIKWDQGGIEQFF. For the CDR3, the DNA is TGTGCCATCAAGTGGGACCAAGGAGGGATTGAGCAGTTCTTC.

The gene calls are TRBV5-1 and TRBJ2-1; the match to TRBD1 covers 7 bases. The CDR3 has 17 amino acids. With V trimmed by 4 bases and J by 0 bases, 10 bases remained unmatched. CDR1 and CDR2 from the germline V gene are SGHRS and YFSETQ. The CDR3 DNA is TGCGCCAGCAGCGCAACCCTGACAGGGAGCTCCTACAATGAGCAGTTCTTC. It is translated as CASSATLTGSSYNEQFF.

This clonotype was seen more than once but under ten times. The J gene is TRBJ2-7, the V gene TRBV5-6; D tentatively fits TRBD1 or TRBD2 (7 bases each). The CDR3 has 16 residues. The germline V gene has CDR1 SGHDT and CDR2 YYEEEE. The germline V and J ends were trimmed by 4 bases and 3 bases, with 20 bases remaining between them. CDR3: CASSGRDSYSFYEQYF. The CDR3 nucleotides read TGTGCCAGCAGCGGGAGGGACAGCTATTCTTTCTACGAGCAGTACTTC.

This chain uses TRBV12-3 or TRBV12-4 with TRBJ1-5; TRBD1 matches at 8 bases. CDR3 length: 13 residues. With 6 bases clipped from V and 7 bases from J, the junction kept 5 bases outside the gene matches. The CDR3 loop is CASSQGAKQPQHF. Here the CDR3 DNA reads TGTGCCAGCAGCCAGGGGGCCAAGCAGCCCCAGCATTTT.

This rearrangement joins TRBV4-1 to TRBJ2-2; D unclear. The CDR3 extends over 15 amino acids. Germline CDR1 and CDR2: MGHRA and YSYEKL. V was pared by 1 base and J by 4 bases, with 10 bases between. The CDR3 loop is CASSQVLSGTGELFF. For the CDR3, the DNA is TGCGCCAGCAGCCAAGTACTTTCCGGCACCGGGGAGCTGTTTTTT.

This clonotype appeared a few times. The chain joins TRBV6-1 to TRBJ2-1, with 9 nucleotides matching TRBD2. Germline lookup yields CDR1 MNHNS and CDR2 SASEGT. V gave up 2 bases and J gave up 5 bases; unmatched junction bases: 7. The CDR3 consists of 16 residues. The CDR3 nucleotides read TGTGCCAGCAGTGAACATCTTAGCGGGAGAAACAATGAGCAGTTCTTC. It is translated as CASSEHLSGRNNEQFF.

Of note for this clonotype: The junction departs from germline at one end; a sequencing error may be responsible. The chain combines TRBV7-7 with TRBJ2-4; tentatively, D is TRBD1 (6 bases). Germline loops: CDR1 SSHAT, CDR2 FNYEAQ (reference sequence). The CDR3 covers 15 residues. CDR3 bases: TGTGCTAGCAGCCCGATGACGGAGAGGGGGAACATTCAGTACTTC. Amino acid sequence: CASSPMTERGNIQYF.

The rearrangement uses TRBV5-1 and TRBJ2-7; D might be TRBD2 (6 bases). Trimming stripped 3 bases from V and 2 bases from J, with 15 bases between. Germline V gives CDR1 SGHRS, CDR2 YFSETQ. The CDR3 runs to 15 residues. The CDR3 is CASSSTGTVPYEQYF. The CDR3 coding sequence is TGCGCCAGCAGCTCCACCGGGACTGTACCCTACGAGCAGTACTTC.

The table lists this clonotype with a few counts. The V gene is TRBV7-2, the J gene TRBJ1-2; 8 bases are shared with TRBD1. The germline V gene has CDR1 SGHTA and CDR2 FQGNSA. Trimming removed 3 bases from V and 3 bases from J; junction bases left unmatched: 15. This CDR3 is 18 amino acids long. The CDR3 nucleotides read TGTGCCAGCAGCTTTAGCTCGTTAACGGGACAGGCCCACTATGGCTACACCTTC. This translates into CASSFSSLTGQAHYGYTF.

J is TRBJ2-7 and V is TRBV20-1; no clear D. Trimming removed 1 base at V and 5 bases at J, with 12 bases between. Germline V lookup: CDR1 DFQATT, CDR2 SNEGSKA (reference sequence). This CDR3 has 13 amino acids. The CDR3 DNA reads TGCAGTGCTAGAGGTGACTCCCCCAACGAGCAGTACTTC. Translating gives CSARGDSPNEQYF.

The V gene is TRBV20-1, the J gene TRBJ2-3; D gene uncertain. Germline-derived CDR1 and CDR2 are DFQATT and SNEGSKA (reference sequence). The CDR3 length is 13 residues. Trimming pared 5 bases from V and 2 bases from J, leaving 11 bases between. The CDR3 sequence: CSARRHVTDTQYF. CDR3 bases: TGCAGTGCTCGCAGACATGTCACAGATACGCAGTATTTT.

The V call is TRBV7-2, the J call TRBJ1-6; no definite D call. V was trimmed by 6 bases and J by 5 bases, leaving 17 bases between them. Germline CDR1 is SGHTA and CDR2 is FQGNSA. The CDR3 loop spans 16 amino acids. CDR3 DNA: TGTGCCAGCAGTTCCGAGACATCCTTACATAATTCACCCCTCCACTTT. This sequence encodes CASSSETSLHNSPLHF.

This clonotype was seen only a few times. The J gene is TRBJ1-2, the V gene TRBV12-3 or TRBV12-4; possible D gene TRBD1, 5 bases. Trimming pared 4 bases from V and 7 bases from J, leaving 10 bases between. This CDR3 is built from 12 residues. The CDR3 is CASSWGPSGYTF. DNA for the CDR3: TGTGCCAGCAGTTGGGGACCATCTGGCTACACCTTC.

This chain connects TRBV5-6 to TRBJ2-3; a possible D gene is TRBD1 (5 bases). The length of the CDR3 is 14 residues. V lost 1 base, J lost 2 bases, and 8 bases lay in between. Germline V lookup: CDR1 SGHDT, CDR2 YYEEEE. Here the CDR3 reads CASSLRGHTDTQYF. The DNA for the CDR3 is TGTGCCAGCAGCTTGAGGGGTCACACAGATACGCAGTATTTT.

The CDR3 region has the DNA TGTGCCAGCAACCCTGGGGGGAGACGTGCGTACGAGCAGTACTTC. It is translated as CASNPGGRRAYEQYF. The chain recombines TRBV6-9 with TRBJ2-7, with a possible D match to TRBD2 (6 bases). V lost 7 bases and J lost 4, with 20 bases in between. The V gene's germline CDR1 is MNHGY and CDR2 SVAAGI. CDR3 length: 15 amino acids.

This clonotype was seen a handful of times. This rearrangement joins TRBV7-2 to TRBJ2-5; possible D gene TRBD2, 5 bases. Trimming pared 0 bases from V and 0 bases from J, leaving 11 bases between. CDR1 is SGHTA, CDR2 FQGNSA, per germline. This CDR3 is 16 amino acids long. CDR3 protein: CASSLAGGQYQETQYF. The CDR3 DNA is TGTGCCAGCAGCTTAGCGGGCGGGCAGTACCAAGAGACCCAGTACTTC. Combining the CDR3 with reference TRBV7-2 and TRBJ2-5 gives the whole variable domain GAGVSQSPSNKVTEKGKDVELRCDPISGHTALYWYRQSLGQGLEFLIYFQGNSAPDKSGLPSDRFSAERTGGSVSTLTIQRTQQEDSAVYLCASSLAGGQYQETQYFGPGTRLLVL.